This TCR beta chain emerged from a study of T cells after yellow fever vaccination. This clonotype was detected many times. TCRdb reanalysed the 5' RACE reads using MiXCR and keeps one entry per CDR3 protein. The table shows some 340,000 distinct CDR3 sequences, with about 4% occurring only once. The germline V gene has CDR1 LGHNA and CDR2 YSLEER. The J segment lost 5 bases and the V segment lost 3 bases, leaving 3 bases of the junction unmatched. This CDR3 contains 14 residues. The input for sequencing was PBMCs, taken 5 days after the yellow fever booster vaccination. The gene calls are TRBV4-3 and TRBJ2-5; 10 nucleotides agree with TRBD1. This receptor was identified in a man between 18 and 35 years old who received the YFV17D yellow fever vaccine. CDR3 region: CASSHRDRGETQYF. CDR3 DNA: TGCGCCAGCAGCCACAGGGACAGGGGTGAGACCCAGTACTTC.